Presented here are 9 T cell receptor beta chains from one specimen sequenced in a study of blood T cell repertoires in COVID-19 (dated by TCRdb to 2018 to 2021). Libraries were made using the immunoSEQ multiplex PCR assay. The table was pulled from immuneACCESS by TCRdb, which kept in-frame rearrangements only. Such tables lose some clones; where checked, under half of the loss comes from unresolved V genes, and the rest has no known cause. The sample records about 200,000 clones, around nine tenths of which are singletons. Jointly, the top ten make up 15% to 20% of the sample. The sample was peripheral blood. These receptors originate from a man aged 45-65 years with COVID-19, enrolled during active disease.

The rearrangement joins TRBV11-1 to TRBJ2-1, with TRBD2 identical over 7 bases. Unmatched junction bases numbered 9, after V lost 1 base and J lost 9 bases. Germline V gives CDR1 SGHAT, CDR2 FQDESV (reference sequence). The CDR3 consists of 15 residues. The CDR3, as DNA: TGTGCCAGCAGCTTAGGCCTAGCGGTCGTTAGTGAGCAGTTCTTC. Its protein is CASSLGLAVVSEQFF.

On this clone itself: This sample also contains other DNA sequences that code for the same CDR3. The CDR3 protein is CASSPKFTDTPEAFF. The DNA for the CDR3 is TGTGCCAGCAGCCCCAAATTCACGGACACGCCTGAAGCTTTCTTT. V and J are TRBV4-2 and TRBJ1-1; the D gene is possibly TRBD1 (5 bases). Trimming removed 4 bases from V and 6 bases from J, with 18 bases in between. The germline V gene encodes CDR1 LGHNA and CDR2 YNFKEQ. There are 15 residues in the CDR3.

In DNA form, the CDR3 reads TGTGCCAGCAGCAAAGACAGGGACCTAAGCATTTACGAGCAGTACTTC. Protein: CASSKDRDLSIYEQYF. The gene calls are TRBV11-1 and TRBJ2-7, with TRBD1 matching over 7 bases. The germline V gene encodes CDR1 SGHAT and CDR2 FQDESV (reference sequence). V lost 5 bases, J lost 4 bases, and 14 bases stayed unmatched. This CDR3 is built from 16 residues.

The CDR3 protein is CASSQELLAGTDSSYNEQFF. CDR3 nucleotide sequence: TGTGCCAGCAGCCAAGAACTCCTAGCGGGTACCGACAGCTCCTACAATGAGCAGTTCTTC. This chain joins TRBV3-1 (or the pseudogene TRBV3-2) and TRBJ2-1; 8 bases match TRBD2. The CDR3 is 20 residues long. Germline V gene lookup returns CDR1 LGHDT and CDR2 YNNKEL (reference sequence). Unmatched junction bases numbered 13, after V lost 0 bases and J lost 0 bases.

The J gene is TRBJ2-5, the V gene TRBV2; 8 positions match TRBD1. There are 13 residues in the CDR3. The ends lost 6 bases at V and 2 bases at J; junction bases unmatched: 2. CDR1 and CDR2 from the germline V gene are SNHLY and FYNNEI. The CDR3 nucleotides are TGTGCCAGCAGCCGGGACAGGCAAGAGACCCAGTACTTC. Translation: CASSRDRQETQYF.

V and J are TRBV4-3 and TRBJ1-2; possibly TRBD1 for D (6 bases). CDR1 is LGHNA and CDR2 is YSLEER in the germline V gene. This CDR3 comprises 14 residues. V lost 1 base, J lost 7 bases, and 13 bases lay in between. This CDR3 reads CASSQVNREGGYTF. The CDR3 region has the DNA TGCGCCAGCAGCCAAGTGAACAGGGAGGGTGGCTACACCTTC.

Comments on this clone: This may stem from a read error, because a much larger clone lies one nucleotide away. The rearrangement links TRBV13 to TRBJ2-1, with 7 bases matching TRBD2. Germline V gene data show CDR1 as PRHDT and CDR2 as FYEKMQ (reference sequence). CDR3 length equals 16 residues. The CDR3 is CTSSPSGGRLYNEQFF. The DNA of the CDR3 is TGTACCAGCAGCCCATCGGGGGGACGCCTCTACAATGAGCAGTTCTTC.

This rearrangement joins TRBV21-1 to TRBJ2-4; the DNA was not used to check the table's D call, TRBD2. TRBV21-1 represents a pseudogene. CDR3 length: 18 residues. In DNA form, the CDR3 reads TGTGCCAGCAGCAACAAGTTAGTCGCAAAAATAGCCAAAAACATTCAGTACTTC. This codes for CASSNKLVAKIAKNIQYF.

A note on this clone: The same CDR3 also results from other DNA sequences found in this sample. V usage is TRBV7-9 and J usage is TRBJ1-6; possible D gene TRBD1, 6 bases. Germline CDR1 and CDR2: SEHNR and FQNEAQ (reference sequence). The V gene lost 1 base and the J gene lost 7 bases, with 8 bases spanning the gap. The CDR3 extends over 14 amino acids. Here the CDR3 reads CASSLEQGNSPLHF. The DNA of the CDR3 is TGTGCCAGCAGCTTAGAACAGGGAAATTCACCCCTCCACTTT.